These T cell receptor beta chains were read from a single sample in a study of blood T cell repertoires in COVID-19. Assay: immunoSEQ multiplex PCR; the TCRdb copy retains only in-frame clones and omits some. The table includes tens of thousands of clones, about 85% detected once. The specimen was peripheral blood. These receptors originate from a man aged 55 to 69 with acute or convalescent COVID-19. The CDR3 runs from the conserved cysteine through the conserved F or W. The order of the fields is V gene, J gene, clone size, D gene, CDR3 protein, CDR3 DNA. The D gene is left open where the match is weak. Part of the rows lack a size; the others show once, few, many or a class for expanded clones.

v_gene: TRBV27; j_gene: TRBJ1-5; abundance: NA; d_gene: NA; CDR3aa: CASSLNRRNQPQHF; CDR3nt: TGTGCCAGCAGTTTGAACCGGCGGAATCAGCCCCAGCATTTT
v_gene: TRBV5-1; j_gene: TRBJ2-1; abundance: NA; d_gene: TRBD2; CDR3aa: CASSLEVAGESNEQFF; CDR3nt: TGCGCCAGCAGCTTGGAGGTAGCGGGAGAAAGCAATGAGCAGTTCTTC
v_gene: TRBV7-8; j_gene: TRBJ1-1; abundance: NA; d_gene: TRBD1; CDR3aa: CASSLSGGQGLPEAFF; CDR3nt: TGTGCCAGCAGCTTATCGGGGGGACAGGGCTTACCTGAAGCTTTCTTT
v_gene: TRBV19; j_gene: TRBJ1-6; abundance: NA; d_gene: NA; CDR3aa: CASTNGRGGNSPLHF; CDR3nt: TGTGCCAGTACCAATGGGAGGGGCGGTAATTCACCCCTCCACTTT
v_gene: TRBV11-2; j_gene: TRBJ2-2; abundance: NA; d_gene: NA; CDR3aa: CASSTLGASIGELFF; CDR3nt: TGTGCCAGCAGCACTCTAGGGGCTAGTATTGGGGAGCTGTTTTTT
v_gene: TRBV3-1/TRBV3-2; j_gene: TRBJ1-3; abundance: NA; d_gene: NA; CDR3aa: CASRAAGPRSGTIYF; CDR3nt: TGTGCCAGCAGAGCGGCAGGCCCTCGGAGTGGCACCATATATTTT
v_gene: TRBV11-3; j_gene: TRBJ2-7; abundance: NA; d_gene: NA; CDR3aa: CASSQGGRGLYEQYF; CDR3nt: TGTGCCAGCAGCCAAGGGGGCAGGGGACTTTACGAGCAGTACTTC
v_gene: TRBV9; j_gene: TRBJ2-6; abundance: NA; d_gene: NA; CDR3aa: CASSATLQGRNSGANVLTF; CDR3nt: TGTGCCAGCAGCGCCACACTACAGGGTAGGAACTCTGGGGCCAACGTCCTGACTTTC
v_gene: TRBV30; j_gene: TRBJ2-3; abundance: NA; d_gene: NA; CDR3aa: CAWIRGGTMDTQYF; CDR3nt: TGTGCCTGGATCCGCGGTGGGACAATGGATACGCAGTATTTT
v_gene: TRBV7-9; j_gene: TRBJ2-5; abundance: NA; d_gene: NA; CDR3aa: CASSLLGSGETQYF; CDR3nt: TGTGCCAGCAGCTTACTGGGTAGCGGAGAGACCCAGTACTTC
v_gene: TRBV29-1; j_gene: TRBJ1-2; abundance: NA; d_gene: NA; CDR3aa: CSVDSAGPYGYTF; CDR3nt: TGCAGCGTTGATTCGGCAGGCCCCTATGGCTACACCTTC
v_gene: TRBV29-1; j_gene: TRBJ2-1; abundance: NA; d_gene: TRBD2; CDR3aa: CSVVLAGEQFF; CDR3nt: TGCAGCGTTGTACTAGCGGGGGAGCAGTTCTTC
v_gene: TRBV9; j_gene: TRBJ2-5; abundance: NA; d_gene: TRBD2; CDR3aa: CASSPNRGGGSETQYF; CDR3nt: TGTGCCAGCAGTCCTAATCGGGGGGGCGGGTCAGAGACCCAGTACTTC
v_gene: TRBV6-4; j_gene: TRBJ2-1; abundance: many; d_gene: TRBD2; CDR3aa: CASSPTAGGYNEQFF; CDR3nt: TGTGCCAGCAGTCCCACAGCGGGAGGGTACAATGAGCAGTTCTTC
v_gene: TRBV4-1; j_gene: TRBJ2-7; abundance: NA; d_gene: TRBD1; CDR3aa: CASSQTPGQGRYEQYF; CDR3nt: TGCGCCAGCAGTCAAACCCCGGGACAGGGGAGGTACGAGCAGTACTTC
v_gene: TRBV7-8; j_gene: TRBJ1-4; abundance: NA; d_gene: NA; CDR3aa: CASSTNRATNEKLFF; CDR3nt: TGTGCCAGCAGCACCAACAGAGCAACTAATGAAAAACTGTTTTTT
v_gene: TRBV7-9; j_gene: TRBJ2-2; abundance: few; d_gene: NA; CDR3aa: CASSPGLLLSDTGELFF; CDR3nt: TGTGCCAGCAGTCCGGGACTCCTACTTTCGGACACCGGGGAGCTGTTTTTT
v_gene: TRBV7-9; j_gene: TRBJ2-2; abundance: NA; d_gene: NA; CDR3aa: CASSLQGGNTGELFF; CDR3nt: TGTGCCAGCAGCTTACAGGGGGGGAACACCGGGGAGCTGTTTTTT
v_gene: TRBV3-1/TRBV3-2; j_gene: TRBJ2-5; abundance: once; d_gene: TRBD1; CDR3aa: CASSPGGGAETQYF; CDR3nt: TGTGCCAGCAGCCCAGGGGGTGGGGCGGAGACCCAGTACTTC
v_gene: TRBV12-3/TRBV12-4; j_gene: TRBJ2-7; abundance: NA; d_gene: NA; CDR3aa: CASRAGTLYEQYF; CDR3nt: TGTGCCAGCAGAGCCGGGACACTCTACGAGCAGTACTTC
v_gene: TRBV7-2; j_gene: TRBJ2-5; abundance: NA; d_gene: NA; CDR3aa: CASSLVVSRVGETQYF; CDR3nt: TGTGCCAGCAGCTTAGTAGTATCCAGGGTGGGGGAGACCCAGTACTTC
v_gene: TRBV6-2/TRBV6-3; j_gene: TRBJ2-5; abundance: NA; d_gene: TRBD2; CDR3aa: CASSYWLAGDKETQYF; CDR3nt: TGTGCCAGCAGTTACTGGCTAGCGGGGGATAAAGAGACCCAGTACTTC
v_gene: TRBV19; j_gene: TRBJ2-7; abundance: NA; d_gene: NA; CDR3aa: CASSIGGFSYEQYF; CDR3nt: TGTGCCAGTAGTATCGGAGGGTTCTCCTACGAGCAGTACTTC
v_gene: TRBV7-9; j_gene: TRBJ1-4; abundance: NA; d_gene: TRBD1; CDR3aa: CASSLRTGADEKLFF; CDR3nt: TGTGCCAGCAGCTTAAGGACAGGGGCGGACGAAAAACTGTTTTTT
v_gene: TRBV10-3; j_gene: TRBJ2-7; abundance: NA; d_gene: TRBD2; CDR3aa: CAISKSGTSGSYEQYF; CDR3nt: TGTGCCATCAGTAAGTCGGGGACTAGCGGTTCCTACGAGCAGTACTTC
v_gene: TRBV2; j_gene: TRBJ1-2; abundance: NA; d_gene: NA; CDR3aa: CASSERQIDGYTF; CDR3nt: TGTGCCAGCAGTGAAAGACAGATTGACGGCTACACCTTC
v_gene: TRBV4-1; j_gene: TRBJ2-3; abundance: few; d_gene: NA; CDR3aa: CASSQLTSPHTQYF; CDR3nt: TGCGCCAGCAGCCAGCTAACCTCCCCTCATACGCAGTATTTT
v_gene: TRBV7-2; j_gene: TRBJ2-7; abundance: NA; d_gene: TRBD2; CDR3aa: CASSFRGGSYEQYF; CDR3nt: TGTGCCAGCAGCTTTCGCGGGGGCTCCTACGAGCAGTACTTC
v_gene: TRBV5-6; j_gene: TRBJ2-1; abundance: NA; d_gene: TRBD2; CDR3aa: CASSSLSGRAVSYNEQFF; CDR3nt: TGTGCCAGCAGCTCCCTTAGCGGGAGGGCCGTATCCTACAATGAGCAGTTCTTC
v_gene: TRBV30; j_gene: TRBJ2-7; abundance: once; d_gene: NA; CDR3aa: CAWRRGGGHEQYF; CDR3nt: TGTGCCTGGAGGCGGGGCGGAGGACACGAGCAGTACTTC
v_gene: TRBV24-1; j_gene: TRBJ2-4; abundance: NA; d_gene: NA; CDR3aa: CATSDSRDNQNIQYF; CDR3nt: TGTGCCACCAGTGACTCCCGGGACAACCAAAACATTCAGTACTTC
v_gene: TRBV11-2; j_gene: TRBJ1-1; abundance: NA; d_gene: TRBD1; CDR3aa: CASSRPGQMNTEAFF; CDR3nt: TGTGCCAGCAGCCGTCCGGGACAGATGAACACTGAAGCTTTCTTT
v_gene: TRBV6-5; j_gene: TRBJ2-7; abundance: NA; d_gene: NA; CDR3aa: CASRYRPGYEQYF; CDR3nt: TGTGCCAGCAGGTATCGGCCGGGCTACGAGCAGTACTTC
v_gene: TRBV5-1; j_gene: TRBJ2-6; abundance: NA; d_gene: TRBD1; CDR3aa: CASTGTGFSGANVLTF; CDR3nt: TGCGCCAGCACAGGGACAGGGTTCTCTGGGGCCAACGTCCTGACTTTC
v_gene: TRBV5-1; j_gene: TRBJ1-2; abundance: NA; d_gene: NA; CDR3aa: CASSKDSSGYTF; CDR3nt: TGCGCCAGCAGCAAGGACAGTAGTGGCTACACCTTC
v_gene: TRBV3-1/TRBV3-2; j_gene: TRBJ2-3; abundance: NA; d_gene: NA; CDR3aa: CASSQGPYGQYF; CDR3nt: TGTGCCAGCAGCCAAGGCCCCTATGGGCAGTATTTT
v_gene: TRBV9; j_gene: TRBJ2-5; abundance: NA; d_gene: NA; CDR3aa: CASSADILERETQYF; CDR3nt: TGTGCCAGCAGCGCAGATATCCTTGAGAGGGAGACCCAGTACTTC